Presented here are 27 T cell receptor beta chains from one specimen sequenced in a study of blood T cell repertoires in COVID-19. Sequencing was performed with immunoSEQ multiplex PCR; in TCRdb, only in-frame clones are kept and a portion is missing. Among a few hundred thousand clones listed, around 90% were seen once. The source material was PBMCs or T cells enriched from blood (not recorded which). Source of these receptors: a young woman with acute COVID-19.

The chain carries TRBV6-5 and TRBJ2-2, with TRBD1 identical over 7 bases. Germline CDR1 is MNHEY and CDR2 is SVGAGI. This CDR3 is built from 15 residues. After removal of 6 bases from V and 5 bases from J, the junction contained 9 bases not matched to a gene. For the CDR3, the DNA is TGTGCCAGCAGGACAGGGCAGAGAGTAACCGGGGAGCTGTTTTTT. Translation gives CASRTGQRVTGELFF.

V gene TRBV5-6 combines with J gene TRBJ1-1, with TRBD1 identical over 7 bases. The CDR3 has 12 amino acids. Germline V gene lookup returns CDR1 SGHDT and CDR2 YYEEEE. The junction had 6 bases not matched to a gene; V was cut back by 6 bases and J by 7 bases. The CDR3 DNA is TGTGCCAGCATAAGGGGGCGAGGTGAAGCTTTCTTT. This encodes CASIRGRGEAFF.

Of note for this clone: A much larger clone differs from this one at a single base, so this may be a read error. Distinct nucleotide sequences in the sample also encode this CDR3. The chain is built from TRBV28 and TRBJ2-1; 9 nucleotides align to TRBD2. Unmatched junction bases numbered 2, after V lost 3 bases and J lost 5 bases. The CDR3 has 14 amino acids. Germline V lookup: CDR1 MDHEN, CDR2 SYDVKM. CDR3 sequence reads: CASSFAGGDNEQFF. CDR3 nucleotides: TGTGCCAGCAGTTTTGCGGGAGGGGACAATGAGCAGTTCTTC. The complete variable domain, with remaining parts taken from reference TRBV28 and TRBJ2-1, reads DVKVTQSSRYLVKRTGEKVFLECVQDMDHENMFWYRQDPGLGLRLIYFSYDVKMKEKGDIPEGYSVSREKKERFSLILESASTNQTSMYLCASSFAGGDNEQFFGPGTRLTVL.

The V call is TRBV3-1 (or the pseudogene TRBV3-2), the J call TRBJ2-1; D possibly corresponds to TRBD2 (6 bases). The CDR3 runs 17 residues. Looked up from germline, CDR1 is LGHDT and CDR2 is YNNKEL (reference sequence). The V end lost 5 bases, the J end lost 1 base, and 18 bases lay between the germline ends. CDR3 DNA: TGTGCCAGCAGCGAAAGGGGCAACGGGAGTTCCTACAATGAGCAGTTCTTC. Translating gives CASSERGNGSSYNEQFF.

This chain joins TRBV4-2 and TRBJ1-4; 9 bases are shared with TRBD1. The CDR3 length is 15 residues. Germline CDR1 reads LGHNA; CDR2 reads YNFKEQ. V lost 4 bases and J lost 8; bases outside the gene matches: 8. The CDR3 spells CASSPRGTGWEKLFF. CDR3 sequence (DNA): TGTGCCAGCAGCCCCAGGGGGACAGGGTGGGAAAAACTGTTTTTT.

This chain connects TRBV4-2 to TRBJ2-1; 10 bases map to TRBD2. Germline V gene sequence: CDR1 LGHNA, CDR2 YNFKEQ. The CDR3 extends over 16 amino acids. The trim removed 0 bases at V and 8 bases at J, leaving 7 bases unmatched. CDR3 residues: CASSQEGGLAMHEQFF. The CDR3 nucleotides are TGTGCCAGCAGCCAAGAAGGGGGACTAGCGATGCATGAGCAGTTCTTC.

The chain recombines TRBV3-1 (or the pseudogene TRBV3-2) with TRBJ2-1; maybe TRBD2 (6 bases). CDR1 is LGHDT, CDR2 YNNKEL, per germline (reference sequence). Deletions cut 2 bases from V and 9 bases from J, with 23 bases between. This CDR3 has 17 amino acids. This CDR3 is CASSQPITAGIGGEQFF. The CDR3 DNA reads TGTGCCAGCAGCCAACCCATTACCGCGGGAATAGGTGGTGAGCAGTTCTTC.

CDR3 nucleotide sequence: TGTGCCAGCAGCTTGAGGACAGGGTATAATTCACCCCTCCACTTT. It is translated as CASSLRTGYNSPLHF. The J gene is TRBJ1-6, the V gene TRBV5-6; TRBD1 matches 8 bases. CDR1 and CDR2 (germline): SGHDT, YYEEEE. The CDR3 loop spans 15 amino acids. The junction had 1 base not matched to a gene; V was cut back by 1 base and J by 4 bases.

The J gene is TRBJ1-2, the V gene TRBV18; TRBD1 matches 10 bases. Germline V gives CDR1 KGHSH, CDR2 LQKENI. V lost 3 bases and J lost 3; bases outside the gene matches: 10. The CDR3 runs to 17 residues. The CDR3 nucleotides are TGTGCCAGCTCACCCCTCGACAGGGGGCGAGGAGACTATGGCTACACCTTC. This codes for CASSPLDRGRGDYGYTF.

Comments on this clone: Distinct nucleotide sequences in the sample also encode this CDR3. The chain combines TRBV29-1 with TRBJ2-5, with D perhaps TRBD1 or TRBD2 (6 bases each). Trimming took off 7 bases at V and 5 bases at J, with 14 bases between the two ends. The CDR3 spans 12 residues. Germline V lookup: CDR1 SQVTM, CDR2 ANQGSEA. CDR3 sequence (DNA): TGCAGCGGGGGGCGGGGAAGGGAGACCCAGTACTTC. Amino acid sequence: CSGGRGRETQYF.

This clone occurred a few times. The rearrangement links TRBV25-1 to TRBJ2-1; 10 nucleotides match TRBD2. Germline V gene sequence: CDR1 MGHDK, CDR2 SYGVNS. After removal of 5 bases from V and 2 bases from J, the junction contained 12 bases not matched to a gene. The CDR3 sequence is 18 residues long. CDR3 loop: CASSSPGSSGSTYNEQFF. CDR3 coding DNA: TGTGCCAGCAGTTCCCCTGGGTCTAGCGGGAGTACCTACAATGAGCAGTTCTTC.

The chain links TRBV7-9 to TRBJ1-1; D not certain. From germline, CDR1 is SEHNR and CDR2 FQNEAQ (reference sequence). The CDR3 sequence is 15 residues long. Trimming removed 4 bases at V and 8 bases at J, with 20 bases between. The CDR3 nucleotides are TGTGCCAGCAGCTACTTCCCCCGGGCCGGGGAGGAAGCTTTCTTT. Translation: CASSYFPRAGEEAFF.

The V gene is TRBV28, the J gene TRBJ2-2; 11 nucleotides agree with TRBD2. J lost 3 bases, V lost 5 bases, and 2 bases had no gene match. Germline values: CDR1 MDHEN, CDR2 SYDVKM. CDR3 length: 15 amino acids. In DNA form, the CDR3 reads TGTGCCAGCAGTCGACTAGCGGGATACACCGGGGAGCTGTTTTTT. It is translated as CASSRLAGYTGELFF.

This clone was observed a few times. The chain uses TRBV5-4 and TRBJ2-7, with TRBD1 matching over 9 bases. Trimming removed 3 bases from V and 2 bases from J; junction bases left unmatched: 6. Germline-derived CDR1 and CDR2 are SGHNT and YYREEE (reference sequence). The CDR3 consists of 15 residues. CDR3 loop: CASSWRDRVTYEQYF. The CDR3 DNA follows: TGTGCCAGCAGCTGGCGGGACAGGGTTACCTACGAGCAGTACTTC.

This clone was seen once. This sequence joins TRBV4-1 and TRBJ1-2; D is possibly TRBD1 (6 bases). The CDR3 covers 15 residues. Per the germline V gene, CDR1 is MGHRA and CDR2 is YSYEKL. V lost 4 bases and J 0 bases, leaving 12 bases between the germline ends. CDR3 nucleotides: TGCGCCAGCAGCCTCCGGGACAAATCTAACTATGGCTACACCTTC. It codes for CASSLRDKSNYGYTF.

This clone was seen more than once but under ten times. This chain connects TRBV30 to TRBJ1-1; D might be TRBD1 (6 bases). Germline V lookup: CDR1 GTSNPN, CDR2 SVGIG (reference sequence). V was trimmed by 2 bases and J by 3 bases, leaving 19 bases between them. The CDR3 runs to 16 residues. In nucleotides, the CDR3 is TGTGCCTGGAGTCCCTTGGGCAGGGGCGGATACACTGAAGCTTTCTTT. Its protein is CAWSPLGRGGYTEAFF. Combining the CDR3 with reference TRBV30 and TRBJ1-1 gives the whole variable domain SQTIHQWPATLVQPVGSPLSLECTVEGTSNPNLYWYRQAAGRGLQLLFYSVGIGQISSEVPQNLSASRPQDRQFILSSKKLLLSDSGFYLCAWSPLGRGGYTEAFFGQGTRLTVV.

The V gene is TRBV7-7, the J gene TRBJ1-1; possibly TRBD1 for D (6 bases). V was cut by 3 bases and J by 1 base, with 18 bases left in between. Germline CDR1 is SSHAT and CDR2 is FNYEAQ (reference sequence). There are 17 residues in the CDR3. The DNA for the CDR3 is TGTGCCAGCAGCTTTCGGGGGGGCCCCTCACCGAACACTGAAGCTTTCTTT. Translation: CASSFRGGPSPNTEAFF.

As for this clone: Other nucleotide sequences in the sample specify the same CDR3. The chain links TRBV6-5 to TRBJ2-7, with 7 bases identical to TRBD1. V was pared by 2 bases and J by 2 bases, with 3 bases of the junction left unmatched. Germline loops: CDR1 MNHEY, CDR2 SVGAGI. The CDR3 spans 14 residues. The CDR3: CASSYGDSTYEQYF. The CDR3, as DNA: TGTGCCAGCAGTTACGGGGACAGCACCTACGAGCAGTACTTC.

The chain couples TRBV7-9 to TRBJ2-5; 9 nucleotides match TRBD2. Germline assignment: CDR1 SEHNR and CDR2 FQNEAQ (reference sequence). After removal of 1 base from V and 5 bases from J, the junction contained 5 bases not matched to a gene. This CDR3 region has 15 residues. CDR3: CASSLVAGGGETQYF. The CDR3 DNA reads TGTGCCAGCAGCTTAGTTGCGGGAGGGGGGGAGACCCAGTACTTC.

The V call is TRBV19, the J call TRBJ2-3; tentative D call: TRBD2 (5 bases). Trimming stripped 6 bases from V and 0 bases from J, with 16 bases between. Germline V gene data show CDR1 as LNHDA and CDR2 as SQIVND (reference sequence). CDR3 size: 16 residues. This chain's CDR3 is CASSNPGSRSTDTQYF. For the CDR3, the DNA is TGTGCCAGTAGCAACCCGGGATCCCGGAGCACAGATACGCAGTATTTT. The full variable domain, its missing parts supplied by reference TRBV19 and TRBJ2-3, is DGGITQSPKYLFRKEGQNVTLSCEQNLNHDAMYWYRQDPGQGLRLIYYSQIVNDFQKGDIAEGYSVSREKKESFPLTVTSAQKNPTAFYLCASSNPGSRSTDTQYFGPGTRLTVL.

The J gene is TRBJ2-1, the V gene TRBV5-1; TRBD2 agrees at 13 bases. Germline-derived CDR1 and CDR2 are SGHRS and YFSETQ. V gave up 0 bases and J gave up 8 bases; unmatched junction bases: 8. The CDR3 has 17 amino acids. The CDR3 loop reads CASSLGPTSGRRDEQFF. As DNA, the CDR3 is TGCGCCAGCAGCTTGGGGCCGACTAGCGGGAGGCGGGATGAGCAGTTCTTC.

The chain has TRBV18 and TRBJ2-1; D is possibly TRBD2 (5 bases). Trimming removed 2 bases from V and 8 bases from J, with 10 bases in between. Germline-derived CDR1 and CDR2 are KGHSH and LQKENI. The CDR3 runs 13 residues. The CDR3 here is CASSPFQLDEQFF. CDR3 DNA: TGTGCCAGCTCACCATTTCAACTAGATGAGCAGTTCTTC.

This clone was observed once. The chain links TRBV5-1 to TRBJ1-6; 10 nucleotides agree with TRBD1. With 0 bases clipped from V and 6 bases from J, the junction kept 12 bases outside the gene matches. The CDR3 is made up of 19 amino acids. From germline, CDR1 is SGHRS and CDR2 YFSETQ. The CDR3 sequence is CASSLGAVSWDRGNSPLHF. The DNA for the CDR3 is TGCGCCAGCAGCTTGGGAGCTGTTAGTTGGGACAGGGGTAATTCACCCCTCCACTTT.

The V call is TRBV19, the J call TRBJ2-1; tentatively, D is TRBD2 (6 bases). The CDR3 runs to 13 residues. Trimming removed 3 bases at V and 8 bases at J, with 11 bases between. Germline-derived CDR1 and CDR2 are LNHDA and SQIVND (reference sequence). The CDR3 region is CASSIWTTDEQFF. The CDR3 DNA is TGTGCCAGTAGTATTTGGACTACCGATGAGCAGTTCTTC.

The CDR3 sequence: CASSYSVFTTPVSYNEQFF. CDR3 bases: TGTGCCAGCAGTTACTCTGTCTTTACAACCCCAGTCTCCTACAATGAGCAGTTCTTC. This chain joins TRBV6-2 or TRBV6-3 and TRBJ2-1; D remains ambiguous. V lost 0 bases to trimming and J lost 0 bases, with 18 bases between them. Germline lookup yields CDR1 MNHEY and CDR2 SVGEGT. The CDR3 loop spans 19 amino acids.

The chain links TRBV9 to TRBJ2-3, with 10 nucleotides matching TRBD2. CDR1 is SGDLS, CDR2 YYNGEE, per germline. V was pared by 4 bases and J by 4 bases, with 15 bases of the junction left unmatched. The length of the CDR3 is 18 residues. CDR3 in DNA: TGTGCCAGCAGCCCCCAGCGGGAGGGCCCCCACGTGGCAGATACGCAGTATTTT. Protein sequence: CASSPQREGPHVADTQYF.

CDR3 residues: CASSQGLGRQETQYF. DNA for the CDR3: TGTGCCAGCAGCCAAGGCCTAGGGAGGCAAGAGACCCAGTACTTC. The chain recombines TRBV14 with TRBJ2-5; possibly TRBD2 for D (6 bases). This CDR3 spans 15 amino acids. Germline V CDR1 and CDR2: SGHDN, FVKESK. The germline V and J ends were trimmed by 1 base and 2 bases, with 11 bases remaining between them.